This TCR beta chain was found in a study of shared clonotypes between healthy human individuals. Study overall: The donor pool was made up of a couple of women and three men aged 18 to 49.

The protocol was immunoSEQ multiplex PCR, while the TCRdb copy is restricted to in-frame clones and leaves out a portion. This table has 550,000 to 600,000 clones, around 76% appearing once. V was pared by 2 bases and J by 5 bases, with 1 base of the junction left unmatched. The V gene's germline CDR1 is SGHAT and CDR2 FQNNGV. The CDR3 loop spans 14 amino acids. This chain uses TRBV11-2 with TRBJ2-5, with 11 nucleotides matching TRBD2. Sequencing was done on a sample of PBMCs. The TCR sequence derives from a woman aged 40 to 49 in good health. Some clones in this sample may be carry-over from other donors' samples. The CDR3 DNA reads TGTGCCAGCAGCTTACTAGCGGGAGGTGAGACCCAGTACTTC. This translates into CASSLLAGGETQYF.